This is a list of T cell receptor beta chains from one sample in a study of CD8+CD57+ T cells in acquired aplastic anemia. Using its own MiXCR run on the reads, TCRdb lists one record per CDR3 protein. The data contain 15,000 to 20,000 distinct CDR3 sequences, 30% to 45% of them singletons. The sample taken for sequencing was CD8+CD57+ T cells sorted from PBMCs. The receptors here all came from a human donor with aplastic anemia. Each CDR3 is given with its conserved first and last residue. The order of the fields is D gene, clone size, V gene, J gene, CDR3 DNA, CDR3 protein. The D gene is left open where the match is weak. Size values are once, few and many counts, or a class for expanded clones, and some rows have none.

>TRBD2|many|TRBV12-3/TRBV12-4|TRBJ2-3
TGTGCCAGCACAACAACGGGACTAGCAACAGATACGCAGTATTTT
CASTTTGLATDTQYF
>TRBD1|NA|TRBV7-9|TRBJ1-1
TGTGCCAGCAGCTCCCTGGACAGGGTGGAGACTGAAGCTTTCTTT
CASSSLDRVETEAFF
>NA|NA|TRBV27|TRBJ2-3
TGTGCCAGCAGGACCACTTCGTTTGATACGCAGTATTTT
CASRTTSFDTQYF
>NA|few|TRBV10-3|TRBJ2-1
TGTGCCAGCAGTCCAGGTTTGGAAAACAATGAGCAGTTCTTC
CASSPGLENNEQFF
>NA|NA|TRBV24-1|TRBJ2-1
TGTGCCACCAGTGACCCGGACGGTGGCTCCTACAATGAGCAGTTCTTC
CATSDPDGGSYNEQFF
>TRBD1|few|TRBV20-1|TRBJ1-6
TGCAGTGCCCGGCCAGGGGGAAACTCACCCCTCCACTTT
CSARPGGNSPLHF
>NA|many|TRBV20-1|TRBJ1-4
TGCAGTGCTCTAATGACATACGATTGGGCCCCTAATGAAAAACTGTTTTTT
CSALMTYDWAPNEKLFF
>TRBD1|many|TRBV29-1|TRBJ2-7
TGCAGCGTTTCAGGGGGCTACGAGCAGTACTTC
CSVSGGYEQYF
>NA|NA|TRBV5-1|TRBJ2-2
TGCGCCAGCAGCGGATCCGGGACGGCCGACGCCGGGGAGCTGTTTTTT
CASSGSGTADAGELFF
>NA|NA|TRBV28|TRBJ2-3
TGTGCCAGCAGCTACCCCCTGGGAAGGGATCAGGAAGGTACGCAGTATTTT
CASSYPLGRDQEGTQYF
>TRBD2|NA|TRBV20-1|TRBJ2-3
TGCAGTGCTAGCGGCGGGAGGGCGACAGATACGCAGTATTTT
CSASGGRATDTQYF
>NA|few|TRBV6-1|TRBJ1-2
TGTGCCAGCAGTCCGCAAACCGGGACGAGCTATGGCTACACCTTC
CASSPQTGTSYGYTF
>NA|NA|TRBV6-5|TRBJ1-5
TGTGCCAGCAGTTACTCAGGGCGGAATCAGCCCCAGCATTTT
CASSYSGRNQPQHF
>TRBD2|once|TRBV6-1|TRBJ2-5
TGTGCCAGCTGGAAGGGGAGGGGCTTTGAGACCCAGTACTTC
CASWKGRGFETQYF
>NA|NA|TRBV24-1|TRBJ2-2
TGTGACCGTGAGCCTGGTCCCCAGGGCTGTGCGAACACCGGGGAGCTGTTTTTT
CDREPGPQGCANTGELFF
>NA|NA|TRBV7-9|TRBJ2-7
TGTGCCAGCAGTTCTCAGGTTAGGGAGCAGTACTTC
CASSSQVREQYF
>NA|NA|TRBV7-9|TRBJ1-5
TGTGCCAGCAGCATGGGGGGCAATCAGCCCCAGCATTTT
CASSMGGNQPQHF